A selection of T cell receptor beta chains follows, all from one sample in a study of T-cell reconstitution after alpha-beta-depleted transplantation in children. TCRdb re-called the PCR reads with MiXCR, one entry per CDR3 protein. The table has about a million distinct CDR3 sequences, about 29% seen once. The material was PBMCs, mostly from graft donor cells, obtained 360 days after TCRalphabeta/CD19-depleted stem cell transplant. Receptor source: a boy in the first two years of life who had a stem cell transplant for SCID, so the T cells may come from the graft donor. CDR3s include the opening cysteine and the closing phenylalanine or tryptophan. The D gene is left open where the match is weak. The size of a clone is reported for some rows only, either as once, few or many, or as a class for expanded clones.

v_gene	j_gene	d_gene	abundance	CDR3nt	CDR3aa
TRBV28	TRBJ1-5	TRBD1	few	TGTGCCAGCAGTCCTCAGACAGGGAAGGGGCAGCCCCAGCATTTT	CASSPQTGKGQPQHF
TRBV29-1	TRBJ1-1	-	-	TGCAGCGCGTCCGGGGGGCAATTGAACACTGAAGCTTTCTTT	CSASGGQLNTEAFF
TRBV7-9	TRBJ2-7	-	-	TGTGCCAGCAGCTCCGAGGGGCACCACGAGCAGTACTTC	CASSSEGHHEQYF
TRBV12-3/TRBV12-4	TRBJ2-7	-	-	TGTGCCAGCACCACTGCGGGATTTGGGCATACCACCTACGAGCAGTACTTC	CASTTAGFGHTTYEQYF
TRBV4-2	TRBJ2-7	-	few	TGTGCCAGCAGCCAAGTTGCCCCCCGGAACTCCTACGAGCAGTACTTC	CASSQVAPRNSYEQYF
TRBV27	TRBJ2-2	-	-	TGTGCCAGCAGTCCCTTCAGCTGGGGCGGGGAGCTGTTTTTT	CASSPFSWGGELFF
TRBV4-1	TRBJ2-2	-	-	TGCGCCAGCAGCCGTGGGGGAATCGTCACCGGGGAGCTGTTTTTT	CASSRGGIVTGELFF
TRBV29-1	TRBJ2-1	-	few	TGCAGCGTTGAAGAGCGGTTTTACAATGAGCAGTTCTTC	CSVEERFYNEQFF
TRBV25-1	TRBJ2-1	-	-	TGTGCCAGCAGTCTACCCGGCGGTCGCGGTGAGCAGTTCTTC	CASSLPGGRGEQFF
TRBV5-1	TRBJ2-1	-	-	TGCGCCAGCCACAAGGGGGGGGCCTACAATGAGCAGTTCTTC	CASHKGGAYNEQFF
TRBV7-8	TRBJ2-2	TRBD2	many	TGTGCCAGCAGCTTAAGGCCGGGGGGAAACACCGGGGAGCTGTTTTTT	CASSLRPGGNTGELFF
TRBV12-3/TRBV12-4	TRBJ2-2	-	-	TGTGCCGGGGGAGGTACCGGGGAGCTGTTTTTT	CAGGGTGELFF
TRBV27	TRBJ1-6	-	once	TGTGCCAGCAGTTTAGGGTACGGTTCACCCCTCCACTTT	CASSLGYGSPLHF
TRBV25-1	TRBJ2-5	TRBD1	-	TGTGCCAGCAGCTCCGGGACAGCCTTAACGGAGACCCAGTACTTC	CASSSGTALTETQYF
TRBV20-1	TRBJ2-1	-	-	TGCAGTGCTAGTCCTCGGGGGGAGCAGTTCTTC	CSASPRGEQFF
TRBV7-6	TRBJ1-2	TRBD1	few	TGTGCCAGCAGCAAAAAACCCGGGACAGGGGAAGCTAACTATGGCTACACCTTC	CASSKKPGTGEANYGYTF
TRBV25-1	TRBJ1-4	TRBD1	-	TGTGCCAGCAGGACAGGGAAGGAAAAACTGTTTTTT	CASRTGKEKLFF
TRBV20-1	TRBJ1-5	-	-	TGCAGTGCTAGACCTCAGGGGACGGATTATAGCAATCAGCCCCAGCATTTT	CSARPQGTDYSNQPQHF
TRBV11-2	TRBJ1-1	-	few	TGTGCCAGCAGCTTAAACGGTTTCATGAACACTGAAGCTTTCTTT	CASSLNGFMNTEAFF